This TCR beta chain appears in the sequencing data of a study of CD8 T cells in Susac syndrome. Reverse transcription of roughly 0.5 to 1 ug RNA used random hexamers. TCRdb re-analysed the immunoSEQ multiplex PCR reads in MiXCR, keeping a single row per CDR3 protein. The sample lists 85,000 to 130,000 distinct CDR3 sequences; around 94% were seen once. In germline, CDR1 is SGHNT, CDR2 YYREEE (reference sequence). With 1 base removed from V and 0 bases from J, the gap between germline ends came to 10 bases. This CDR3 spans 15 amino acids. This receptor was identified in a human donor with Susac syndrome. Sequenced input: CD8+ T cells from PBMCs. V is TRBV5-4 and J is TRBJ1-1, with D possibly matching TRBD1 (5 bases). This CDR3 reads CASSLSADMNTEAFF. In nucleotides, the CDR3 is TGTGCCAGCAGCTTGAGCGCGGACATGAACACTGAAGCTTTCTTT.